A selection of T cell receptor beta chains follows, all from one sample in a study of T cell responses to AZD1222 COVID-19 vaccine. Assay used: immunoSEQ multiplex PCR; TCRdb lists only in-frame clones, some missing. Of under 150,000 clones listed, roughly 90% were seen once; the top ten hold 3.1%. Sample: peripheral blood, taken on day 0 of AZD1222 vaccination. These receptors originate from an adult in good health. Both conserved end residues are trimmed from each CDR3. Fields, in order: V gene, J gene, CDR3 protein.

>TRBV6-6|TRBJ2-7
ASSPRGQGASYEQY
>TRBV4-2|TRBJ2-1
ASSPRVGNEQF
>TRBV5-4|TRBJ2-7
ASSPSGRRWEQY
>TRBV27|TRBJ2-1
ASSPFSRPNNEQF
>TRBV12-3/TRBV12-4|TRBJ2-2
ASRGTGELF
>TRBV5-6|TRBJ1-3
ASSLVGVPGNTIY
>TRBV7-9|TRBJ1-1
ASSPGGIGDTEAF
>TRBV27|TRBJ2-1
ASSPPFSLYNEQF
>TRBV7-8|TRBJ2-4
ASSVRLAENIQY
>TRBV2|TRBJ1-2
ASTETGGYGYT
>TRBV7-8|TRBJ2-4
ASSNPREFLAKNIQY
>TRBV6-4|TRBJ2-1
ASSDEAGGPFEQF
>TRBV30|TRBJ1-3
AWSLGQYTIY
>TRBV20-1|TRBJ2-5
SASPRLAPTGETQY
>TRBV6-2/TRBV6-3|TRBJ2-7
ASSPQGLAGVEILEQY
>TRBV21-1|TRBJ2-2
ASSNHGQGQNTGELF
>TRBV6-2/TRBV6-3|TRBJ2-5
ASSYSTHGRTGGRETQY
>TRBV3-1/TRBV3-2|TRBJ2-7
ASSQGQGQY
>TRBV7-2|TRBJ1-2
ASSLAVPDGYT
>TRBV9|TRBJ2-3
ASTRGAGGPTDTQY
>TRBV28|TRBJ1-2
ASSFHPRVPYGYT
>TRBV28|TRBJ2-7
ASIGTLLASEQY
>TRBV19|TRBJ2-2
ASTTDSNTGELF
>TRBV30|TRBJ2-6
AWSVTGAGANVLT
>TRBV7-8|TRBJ2-1
ASSREVTGGAEQF
>TRBV12-3/TRBV12-4|TRBJ2-1
ASSLGPLNEQF
>TRBV2|TRBJ1-5
ASRGDSTNQPQH
>TRBV24-1|TRBJ2-6
ATSDSRQGAGANVLT
>TRBV7-2|TRBJ1-1
ASSLVGQGNTEAF
>TRBV2|TRBJ1-2
ASRPGTGGGHGYT
>TRBV19|TRBJ2-2
ASSIGLTGELF
>TRBV30|TRBJ2-7
AWSGSLSSYEQY
>TRBV10-2|TRBJ2-7
ASRDSRTYEQY